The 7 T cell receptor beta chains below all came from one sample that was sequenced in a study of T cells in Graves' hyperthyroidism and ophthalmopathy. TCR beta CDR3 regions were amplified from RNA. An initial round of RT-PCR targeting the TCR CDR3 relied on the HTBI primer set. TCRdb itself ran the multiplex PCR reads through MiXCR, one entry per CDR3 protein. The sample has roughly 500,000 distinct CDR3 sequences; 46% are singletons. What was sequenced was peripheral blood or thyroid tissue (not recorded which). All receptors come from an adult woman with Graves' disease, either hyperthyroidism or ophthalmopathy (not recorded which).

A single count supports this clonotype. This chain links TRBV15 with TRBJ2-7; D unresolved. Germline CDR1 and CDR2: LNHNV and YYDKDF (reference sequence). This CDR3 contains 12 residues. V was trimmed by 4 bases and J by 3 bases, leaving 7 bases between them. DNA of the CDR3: TGTGCCACCAGCACGGCCAACTACGAGCAGTACTTC. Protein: CATSTANYEQYF.

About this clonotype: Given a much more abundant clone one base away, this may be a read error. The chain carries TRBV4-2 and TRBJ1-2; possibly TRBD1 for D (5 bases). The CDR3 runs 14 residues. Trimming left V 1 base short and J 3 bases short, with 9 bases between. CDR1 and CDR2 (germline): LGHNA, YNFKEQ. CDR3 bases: TGTGCCAGCAGCCAAGGGGGCTGGGACTATGGCTACACCTTC. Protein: CASSQGGWDYGYTF.

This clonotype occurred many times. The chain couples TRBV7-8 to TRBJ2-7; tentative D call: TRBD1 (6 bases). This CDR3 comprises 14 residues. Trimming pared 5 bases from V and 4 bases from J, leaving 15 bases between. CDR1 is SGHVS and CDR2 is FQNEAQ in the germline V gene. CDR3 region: CASSQGMRGYEQYF. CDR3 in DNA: TGTGCCAGCAGCCAAGGCATGAGGGGGTACGAGCAGTACTTC.

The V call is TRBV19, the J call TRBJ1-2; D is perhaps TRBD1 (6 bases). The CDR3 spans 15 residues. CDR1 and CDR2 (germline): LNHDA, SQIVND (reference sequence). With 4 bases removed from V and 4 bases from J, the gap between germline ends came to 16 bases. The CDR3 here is CASSRSSGGAYGYTF. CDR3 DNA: TGTGCCAGTAGTAGATCCTCGGGGGGCGCCTATGGCTACACCTTC.

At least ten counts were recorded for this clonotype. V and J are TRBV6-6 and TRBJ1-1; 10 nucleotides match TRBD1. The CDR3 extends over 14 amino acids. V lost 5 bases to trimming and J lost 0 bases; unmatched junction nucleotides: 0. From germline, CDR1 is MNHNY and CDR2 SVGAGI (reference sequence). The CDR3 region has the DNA TGTGCCAGCAGTGACAGGGGGCTGAACACTGAAGCTTTCTTT. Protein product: CASSDRGLNTEAFF.

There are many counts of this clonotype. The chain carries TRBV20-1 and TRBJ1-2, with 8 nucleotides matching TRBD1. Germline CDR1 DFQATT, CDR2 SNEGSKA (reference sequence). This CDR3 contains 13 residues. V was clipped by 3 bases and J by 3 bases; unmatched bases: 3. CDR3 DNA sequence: TGCAGTGCTAGGGACAGGGAGGACTATGGCTACACCTTC. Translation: CSARDREDYGYTF.

CDR3 in amino acids: CASRAGIEYGYTF. In nucleotides, the CDR3 is TGTGCCAGCAGGGCAGGTATAGAGTATGGCTACACCTTC. This chain connects TRBV12-3 or TRBV12-4 to TRBJ1-2, with D unresolved. The CDR3 is 13 amino acids. Trimming cost V 6 bases and J 5 bases, with 13 bases left between them.